This T cell receptor beta chain derives from a study of regulatory T cells in long-lasting Graves disease. With iRepertoire HTBI primers and Arm-PCR of CDR3 regions, TCR beta libraries were built. TCRdb recomputed calls from the multiplex PCR reads with MiXCR, one row per CDR3 protein. The repertoire holds 500,000 or so distinct CDR3 sequences, about 16% seen once, with 12% in the top ten. This CDR3 contains 15 residues. Broader study findings: Favored usage of TRBV28, TRBJ1-2 and TRBJ2-5 was recorded in persistent disease. Shared public clonotypes totalled about 2,800 in persistent patients, compared with about 990 in new patients.

Time point meaning: newly diagnosed GD, antithyroid drugs for less than 3 months. RNA from PBMCs was the source of the TCR library. With regard to this clonotype: What it recognizes is unknown.

This sample was also put to use in a study of T cells in Graves' hyperthyroidism and ophthalmopathy. Turning to that study: Graves' hyperthyroidism showing no ophthalmopathy progression within 18 months was considered stable.

J is TRBJ2-5 and V is TRBV12-3 or TRBV12-4; 10 bases are a match to TRBD2. The DNA end favors TRBJ2-1, so the J call may be wrong. The TCR comes from a man aged 35 to 55 with Graves disease. The starting material was peripheral blood mononuclear cells (PBMCs), obtained at new diagnosis, from a patient treated with antithyroid drugs. CDR3 DNA sequence: TGTGCCAGCAGTTTATCATCTAGCGGGAGTAATGAGCAGTTCTTC. Translation: CASSLSSSGSNEQFF.